This T cell receptor (beta chain) was recorded in a study of blood T cell repertoires in COVID-19. Assay: immunoSEQ multiplex PCR; the TCRdb copy retains only in-frame clones and omits some. The top ten hold under 8% of the sample, which has about 250,000 clones, more than 75% seen once. Clinical history reported by participants formed the basis on which cohorts were assigned. The CDR3 length is 12 residues. The V and J ends lost 8 bases and 10 bases, in that order; junction bases with no gene match: 8. Sequenced: PBMCs or T cells enriched from blood (not recorded which). V gene TRBV12-3 or TRBV12-4 combines with J gene TRBJ1-1, with TRBD1 matching 9 bases. This receptor was identified in a woman in her forties or fifties who had been exposed to COVID-19. CDR3 region: CASGEQGALAFF. The CDR3 region has the DNA TGTGCCAGCGGCGAACAGGGGGCACTAGCTTTCTTT.